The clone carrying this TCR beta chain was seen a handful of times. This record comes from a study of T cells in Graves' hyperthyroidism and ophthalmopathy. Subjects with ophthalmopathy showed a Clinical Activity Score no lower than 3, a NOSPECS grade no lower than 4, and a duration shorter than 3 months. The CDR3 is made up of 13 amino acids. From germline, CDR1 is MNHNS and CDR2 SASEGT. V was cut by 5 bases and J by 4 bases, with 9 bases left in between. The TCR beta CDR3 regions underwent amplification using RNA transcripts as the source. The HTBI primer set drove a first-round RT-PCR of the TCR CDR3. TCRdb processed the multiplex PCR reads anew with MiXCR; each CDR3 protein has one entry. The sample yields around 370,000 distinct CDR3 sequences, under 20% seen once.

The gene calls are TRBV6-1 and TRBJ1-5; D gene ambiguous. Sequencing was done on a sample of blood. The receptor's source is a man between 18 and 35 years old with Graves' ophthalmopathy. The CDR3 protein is CASSLVANQPQHF. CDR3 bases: TGTGCCAGCAGTTTGGTAGCTAATCAGCCCCAGCATTTT.